Sequencing of this T cell receptor beta chain was carried out in a study of OX40 agonist ivuxolimab in advanced cancers. In the study overall: Patients received intravenous ivuxolimab every 2 weeks at 0.01 to 10 mg/kg.

Germline V gene lookup returns CDR1 SGHTA and CDR2 FQGTGA. The CDR3 extends over 15 amino acids. V shed 5 bases, J shed 7 bases, and the junction held 11 bases outside the gene matches. Sequencing used immunoSEQ multiplex PCR; TCRdb keeps in-frame clones, though not all of them. Of about 130,000 clones listed, about 90% are singletons. The rearrangement joins TRBV7-3 to TRBJ1-1; 9 bases align to TRBD1. This TCR was sampled from an adult with an advanced solid tumor such as melanoma, head and neck, liver or kidney cancer. The sequencing here drew on CD4+ or CD8+ T cells sorted from blood, taken in a trial of the OX40 agonist ivuxolimab. Here the CDR3 reads CASSPAGTGPYEAFF. DNA of the CDR3: TGTGCCAGCAGCCCAGCCGGGACAGGGCCTTATGAAGCTTTCTTT.